The text below deals with one TCR beta chain. Its antigen is undetermined. The CDR3 is 16 amino acids. Germline CDR1 reads SGDLS; CDR2 reads YYNGEE. V gave up 0 bases and J gave up 1 base, with 10 bases separating them. The data belong to a study of OX40 agonist ivuxolimab in advanced cancers. Study-wide points: The antigens recognized by the expanded peripheral T cells, that is their antigen specificity, were not determined.

Using immunoSEQ multiplex PCR, the repertoire was profiled, and TCRdb retains in-frame clones only, with some absent. The table lists more than 85,000 clones, roughly 87% of them singletons. The source material was CD4+ or CD8+ T cells sorted from blood, sampled in a trial of the OX40 agonist ivuxolimab. The sequence came from an adult with an advanced solid tumor such as melanoma, head and neck, liver or kidney cancer. The chain recombines TRBV9 with TRBJ1-4; D gene ambiguous. The CDR3, as DNA: TGTGCCAGCAGCGTAGGGCGGGGAGAAACTAATGAAAAACTGTTTTTT. It specifies CASSVGRGETNEKLFF.